This T cell receptor (beta chain) was obtained from a study of blood T cell repertoires in COVID-19. Study-level information: Sites in the United States, Italy and Spain provided acute and convalescent COVID-19 samples.

Germline loops: CDR1 LGHDT, CDR2 YNNKEL (reference sequence). V dropped 1 base and J dropped 4 bases, with 10 bases sitting between them. CDR3 length: 14 amino acids. Sequencing used immunoSEQ multiplex PCR; TCRdb keeps in-frame clones, though not all of them. The table lists almost 350,000 clones, about 90% of them singletons, with 1% in the top ten. This TCR was recovered from a woman between 25 and 40 years old who had been exposed to COVID-19. The chain couples TRBV3-1 (or the pseudogene TRBV3-2) to TRBJ1-2; possibly TRBD1 for D (5 bases). Material for sequencing was PBMCs or T cells enriched from blood (not recorded which). DNA of the CDR3: TGTGCCAGCAGCCAAGCAAGGGGTCCCTATGGCTACACCTTC. Protein: CASSQARGPYGYTF.